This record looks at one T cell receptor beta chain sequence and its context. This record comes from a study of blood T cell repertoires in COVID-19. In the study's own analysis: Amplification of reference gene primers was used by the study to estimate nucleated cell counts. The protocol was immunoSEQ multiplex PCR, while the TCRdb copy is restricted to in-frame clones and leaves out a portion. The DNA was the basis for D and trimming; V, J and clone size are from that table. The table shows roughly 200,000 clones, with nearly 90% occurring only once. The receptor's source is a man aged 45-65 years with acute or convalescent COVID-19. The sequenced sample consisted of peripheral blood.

In nucleotides, the CDR3 is TGTGCCAGCAGCTTCTGGCGGGCCGCCTACGAGCAGTACTTC. Its protein is CASSFWRAAYEQYF. V and J are TRBV13 and TRBJ2-7; maybe TRBD2 (5 bases). The germline V and J ends were trimmed by 3 bases and 2 bases, with 11 bases remaining between them. CDR1 and CDR2 (germline): PRHDT, FYEKMQ (reference sequence). The CDR3 has 14 residues.